This T cell receptor beta chain was retrieved from a study of Ad26.COV2.S vaccination and SARS-CoV-2 variants. Study in general: Ad26.COV2.S shots went into the muscle once or twice, 56 days apart.

Treatment meaning: about 20 received Ad26.COV2.S at low or high dose, single or two shots; several received placebo; per-sample allocation not given. Day 63 after the first injection of vaccine or placebo was the sampling time. The shot given was an Ad26 vector that makes Wuhan-strain SARS-CoV-2 spike. This CDR3 has 15 amino acids. V gave up 4 bases and J gave up 6 bases; unmatched junction bases: 9. Germline V gives CDR1 SGHTA, CDR2 FQGNSA. TCRdb's table, derived via immunoSEQ multiplex PCR, lists solely in-frame clones and lacks some. The sample lists roughly 320,000 clones, 85% to 90% occurring once.

The sequence derives from a person aged 18-60 years who received the Ad26.COV2.S COVID-19 vaccine or a placebo. V usage is TRBV7-2 and J usage is TRBJ2-1; 7 bases are a match to TRBD2. The sequencing here drew on peripheral blood, taken in a trial of Ad26.COV2.S vaccine versus placebo. CDR3 residues: CASSSFGGEGNEQFF. CDR3 nucleotide sequence: TGTGCCAGCAGCTCCTTTGGCGGGGAGGGCAATGAGCAGTTCTTC. Full variable domain (missing parts from reference TRBV7-2 and TRBJ2-1): GAGVSQSPSNKVTEKGKDVELRCDPISGHTALYWYRQSLGQGLEFLIYFQGNSAPDKSGLPSDRFSAERTGGSVSTLTIQRTQQEDSAVYLCASSSFGGEGNEQFFGPGTRLTVL.